These 32 T cell receptor beta chains were all obtained from the same sample, sequenced in a study of blood T cell repertoires in COVID-19. Measured with immunoSEQ multiplex PCR; TCRdb has only the in-frame clones, and not every one. The sample lists fewer than 300,000 clones; around four fifths were seen once. The source material was peripheral blood. The receptors were sampled from a woman in her forties or fifties who had recovered from COVID-19.

J is TRBJ2-3 and V is TRBV3-1 (or the pseudogene TRBV3-2); 13 nucleotides agree with TRBD2. The CDR3 totals 18 residues. J lost 0 bases, V lost 5 bases, and 8 bases had no gene match. Germline values: CDR1 LGHDT, CDR2 YNNKEL (reference sequence). The CDR3 here is CASSYGLAGASSTDTQYF. In nucleotides, the CDR3 is TGTGCCAGCAGCTACGGACTAGCGGGGGCCTCTAGCACAGATACGCAGTATTTT.

The CDR3 region is CASGPGGSTNQPQHF. Here the CDR3 DNA reads TGTGCCAGCGGCCCTGGGGGGTCTACCAATCAGCCCCAGCATTTT. The rearrangement links TRBV7-9 to TRBJ1-5; weak D call: TRBD1 (5 bases). V lost 8 bases and J lost 3, with 17 bases in between. This CDR3 contains 15 residues. Germline lookup yields CDR1 SEHNR and CDR2 FQNEAQ (reference sequence).

The V gene is TRBV16, the J gene TRBJ1-3; D is possibly TRBD1 (5 bases). Trimming cost V 2 bases and J 4 bases, with 12 bases left between them. Germline CDR1 reads KGHSY; CDR2 reads FQNENV. The CDR3 spans 15 residues. As DNA, the CDR3 is TGTGCCAGCAGCCAAGTTCGGGGGTCGGGAAACACCATATATTTT. Translation gives CASSQVRGSGNTIYF.

The chain carries TRBV7-9 and TRBJ2-1; maybe TRBD1 (5 bases). Germline V gives CDR1 SEHNR, CDR2 FQNEAQ (reference sequence). V lost 1 base, J lost 8 bases, and 9 bases lay in between. The CDR3 has 13 residues. The CDR3 DNA follows: TGTGCCAGCAGCTTAGATGGGGCCGATGAGCAGTTCTTC. Translating it yields CASSLDGADEQFF. Based on the CDR3 plus reference TRBV7-9 and TRBJ2-1, the full variable domain is DTGVSQNPRHKITKRGQNVTFRCDPISEHNRLYWYRQTLGQGPEFLTYFQNEAQLEKSRLLSDRFSAERPKGSFSTLEIQRTEQGDSAMYLCASSLDGADEQFFGPGTRLTVL.

The rearrangement uses TRBV28 and TRBJ2-7; 8 bases are shared with TRBD1. The CDR3 totals 13 residues. In germline, CDR1 is MDHEN, CDR2 SYDVKM. The junction had 5 bases not matched to a gene; V was cut back by 8 bases and J by 2 bases. The CDR3 nucleotides read TGTGCCAGCGCGACAGGGGCTCCCTACGAGCAGTACTTC. Translated, it gives CASATGAPYEQYF.

This clone was seen only a few times. This chain connects TRBV12-5 to TRBJ1-1, with no clear D. The CDR3 spans 15 residues. The V end lost 1 base, the J end lost 3 bases, and 12 bases lay between the germline ends. CDR1 is LGHNT and CDR2 is FRNRAP in the germline V gene. DNA of the CDR3: TGTGCTAGTGGTTTGGGGTCGGGAAGACACACTGAAGCTTTCTTT. Its translation: CASGLGSGRHTEAFF.

This clone is a singleton in its sample. V is TRBV28 and J is TRBJ1-2, with 11 bases matching TRBD1. Germline V gives CDR1 MDHEN, CDR2 SYDVKM. The CDR3 length is 17 residues. After removal of 6 bases from V and 4 bases from J, the junction contained 13 bases not matched to a gene. The CDR3 DNA reads TGTGCCAGCAGCTCCGGGACAGGGGGACGTTCTCGCTATGGCTACACCTTC. Translating it yields CASSSGTGGRSRYGYTF.

The chain has TRBV7-6 and TRBJ2-5, with 8 bases matching TRBD2. The germline CDR1 and CDR2 sequences are SGHVS and FNYEAQ. V trimming: 3 bases; J trimming: 5 bases; junction bases outside the gene matches: 8. The length of the CDR3 is 15 residues. The CDR3 DNA reads TGTGCCAGCAGCTTCGTCGGGACTAGAGGCGAGACCCAGTACTTC. Translated: CASSFVGTRGETQYF.

J is TRBJ2-3 and V is TRBV9; maybe TRBD2 (5 bases). The V end lost 4 bases, the J end lost 0 bases, and 12 bases lay between the germline ends. This CDR3 region has 15 residues. Germline CDR1 and CDR2: SGDLS and YYNGEE. The DNA for the CDR3 is TGTGCCAGCAGCCCCCGGGGAGTGAGCACAGATACGCAGTATTTT. Its protein is CASSPRGVSTDTQYF.

The V gene is TRBV7-9, the J gene TRBJ1-5; D may be TRBD1 (6 bases). Germline V gene data show CDR1 as SEHNR and CDR2 as FQNEAQ (reference sequence). This CDR3 has 16 residues. Trimming pared 6 bases from V and 2 bases from J, leaving 17 bases between. CDR3 sequence (DNA): TGTGCCAGCAGTCATAGAGGGGGAGGGGGCAATCAGCCCCAGCATTTT. It encodes CASSHRGGGGNQPQHF. The complete variable domain, with remaining parts taken from reference TRBV7-9 and TRBJ1-5, reads DTGVSQNPRHKITKRGQNVTFRCDPISEHNRLYWYRQTLGQGPEFLTYFQNEAQLEKSRLLSDRFSAERPKGSFSTLEIQRTEQGDSAMYLCASSHRGGGGNQPQHFGDGTRLSIL.

The V gene is TRBV25-1, the J gene TRBJ1-2; D unresolved. Per germline, CDR1 MGHDK and CDR2 SYGVNS. V lost 0 bases to trimming and J lost 1 base, with 6 bases between them. The CDR3 totals 14 residues. In DNA, the CDR3 is TGTGCCAGCAGTGAATACGAGGGTAACTATGGCTACACCTTC. It yields the protein CASSEYEGNYGYTF.

The chain couples TRBV3-1 (or the pseudogene TRBV3-2) to TRBJ1-6, with D maybe TRBD1 (5 bases). Trimming cost V 8 bases and J 7 bases, with 9 bases left between them. The V gene's germline CDR1 is LGHDT and CDR2 YNNKEL (reference sequence). This CDR3 is 12 amino acids long. The CDR3 loop reads CASRGLNSPLHF. DNA for the CDR3: TGTGCCAGCCGGGGGTTGAATTCACCCCTCCACTTT.

A few counts support this clone. The chain has TRBV27 and TRBJ1-2; D is perhaps TRBD1 (5 bases). Between the trimmed V and J ends, which lost 6 bases and 0 bases, there was a span of 14 bases. CDR1 MNHEY and CDR2 SMNVEV come from the germline V gene (reference sequence). The CDR3 sequence is 15 residues long. DNA of the CDR3: TGTGCCAGCAGGGGCGGGGGACTTACTAACTATGGCTACACCTTC. Amino acid sequence: CASRGGGLTNYGYTF.

The chain has TRBV7-9 and TRBJ2-1; TRBD2 matches at 15 bases. With 5 bases clipped from V and 0 bases from J, the junction kept 8 bases outside the gene matches. The CDR3 spans 19 residues. Per the germline V gene, CDR1 is SEHNR and CDR2 is FQNEAQ (reference sequence). CDR3: CASSPRTSGRANSYNEQFF. The CDR3 nucleotides are TGTGCCAGCAGCCCAAGGACTAGCGGGAGGGCGAACTCCTACAATGAGCAGTTCTTC.

The chain is built from TRBV7-7 and TRBJ2-7; D is unresolved. Germline lookup yields CDR1 SSHAT and CDR2 FNYEAQ (reference sequence). The length of the CDR3 is 13 residues. V lost 4 bases and J 4 bases, leaving 11 bases between the germline ends. The CDR3, as DNA: TGTGCCAGCAGCTCCGGGTGGTCGTACGAGCAGTACTTC. Encoded protein: CASSSGWSYEQYF.

V gene TRBV4-1 combines with J gene TRBJ1-5; D gene ambiguous. CDR3 length: 15 amino acids. Germline V CDR1 and CDR2: MGHRA, YSYEKL. Trimming left V 1 base short and J 7 bases short, with 14 bases between. The CDR3 spells CASSQGVPAGQPQHF. The CDR3 nucleotides read TGCGCCAGCAGCCAAGGCGTGCCGGCAGGACAGCCCCAGCATTTT.

This clone was detected once. The rearrangement joins TRBV4-1 to TRBJ2-1, with 8 bases matching TRBD2. CDR3 length: 17 amino acids. CDR1 and CDR2 (germline): MGHRA, YSYEKL. J gave up 4 bases and V 4 bases, and 12 bases lay outside the gene matches. The CDR3 region has the DNA TGCGCCAGCAGCCCGGAGGAGCGGACTAGCAGTTACAATGAGCAGTTCTTC. Translation gives CASSPEERTSSYNEQFF.

The V and J genes are TRBV24-1 and TRBJ1-1; D might be TRBD1 (6 bases). Trimming shortened V by 4 bases and J by 4 bases, and 12 bases separated the two germline ends. From germline, CDR1 is KGHDR and CDR2 SFDVKD. This CDR3 has 14 residues. CDR3 DNA: TGTGCCACCAGTGAACCAGGGGCTGGCACTGAAGCTTTCTTT. Its protein product is CATSEPGAGTEAFF.

The gene calls are TRBV5-5 and TRBJ2-5; D may be TRBD2 (5 bases). Germline V gene sequence: CDR1 SGHKS, CDR2 YYEKEE (reference sequence). The CDR3 extends over 15 amino acids. The V end lost 0 bases, the J end lost 5 bases, and 14 bases lay between the germline ends. The CDR3: CASSLEGAGGETQYF. The CDR3 DNA reads TGTGCCAGCAGCTTGGAGGGCGCGGGTGGGGAGACCCAGTACTTC. The full variable domain, with the rest looked up from reference TRBV5-5 and TRBJ2-5, is DAGVTQSPTHLIKTRGQQVTLRCSPISGHKSVSWYQQVLGQGPQFIFQYYEKEERGRGNFPDRFSARQFPNYSSELNVNALLLGDSALYLCASSLEGAGGETQYFGPGTRLLVL.

The gene calls are TRBV14 and TRBJ2-3, with D maybe TRBD1 (6 bases). The CDR3 loop spans 14 amino acids. Between the trimmed V and J ends, which lost 2 bases and 4 bases, there was a span of 10 bases. Germline V gene sequence: CDR1 SGHDN, CDR2 FVKESK. The DNA for the CDR3 is TGTGCCAGCAGCCAACAGGGGTTCCCAGATACGCAGTATTTT. Protein: CASSQQGFPDTQYF.

This clone was seen repeatedly, ten times or more. The chain couples TRBV6-4 to TRBJ1-5; possibly TRBD1 for D (6 bases). This CDR3 has 15 amino acids. Trimming took 4 bases from V and 1 from J, leaving 11 bases between them. CDR1 and CDR2 (germline): MRHNA, SNTAGT. In DNA form, the CDR3 reads TGTGCCAGCAGTGTACAGGGAGGGAGCAATCAGCCCCAGCATTTT. As protein: CASSVQGGSNQPQHF.

The table lists this clone with a few counts. This chain links TRBV10-3 with TRBJ1-2; 8 bases align to TRBD1. Germline-derived CDR1 and CDR2 are ENHRY and SYGVKD. This CDR3 spans 16 amino acids. After removal of 6 bases from V and 2 bases from J, the junction contained 11 bases not matched to a gene. In DNA form, the CDR3 reads TGTGCCATCAGAATCGGACAGGGAGGGTCCAACTATGGCTACACCTTC. Its protein product is CAIRIGQGGSNYGYTF.

V and J are TRBV28 and TRBJ1-1; D is possibly TRBD1 (6 bases). The CDR3 has 14 amino acids. The germline V gene encodes CDR1 MDHEN and CDR2 SYDVKM. Trimming pared 3 bases from V and 11 bases from J, leaving 19 bases between. CDR3 amino acids: CASSFVDRTFAAFF. For the CDR3, the DNA is TGTGCCAGCAGTTTCGTAGACAGGACCTTCGCCGCTTTCTTT.

This clone was detected only a few times. The chain combines TRBV5-1 with TRBJ2-1; TRBD2 agrees at 12 bases. With 4 bases clipped from V and 7 bases from J, the junction kept 9 bases outside the gene matches. The CDR3 spans 16 residues. Germline V gives CDR1 SGHRS, CDR2 YFSETQ. Here the CDR3 DNA reads TGCGCCAGCAGCCAAAACCTAGCGGGGGGGCTGAATGAGCAGTTCTTC. Protein sequence: CASSQNLAGGLNEQFF. Combining the CDR3 with reference TRBV5-1 and TRBJ2-1 gives the whole variable domain KAGVTQTPRYLIKTRGQQVTLSCSPISGHRSVSWYQQTPGQGLQFLFEYFSETQRNKGNFPGRFSGRQFSNSRSEMNVSTLELGDSALYLCASSQNLAGGLNEQFFGPGTRLTVL.

The chain carries TRBV3-1 (or the pseudogene TRBV3-2) and TRBJ1-5; D not resolved. The CDR3 sequence is 13 residues long. Germline CDR1 is LGHDT and CDR2 is YNNKEL (reference sequence). Deletions cut 0 bases from V and 7 bases from J, with 7 bases between. This CDR3 is CASSQDLVQPQHF. The DNA for the CDR3 is TGTGCCAGCAGCCAAGATCTCGTCCAGCCCCAGCATTTT.

V usage is TRBV6-1 and J usage is TRBJ2-7; D unresolved. Germline-derived CDR1 and CDR2 are MNHNS and SASEGT. This CDR3 region has 17 residues. With 2 bases removed from V and 0 bases from J, the gap between germline ends came to 17 bases. CDR3 nucleotides: TGTGCCAGCAGTGAACTATTGGGCAGGCCGAGCTCCTACGAGCAGTACTTC. It yields the protein CASSELLGRPSSYEQYF.

The chain combines TRBV27 with TRBJ2-1; D may be TRBD1 (6 bases). CDR3 size: 15 residues. CDR1 is MNHEY and CDR2 is SMNVEV in the germline V gene (reference sequence). The ends were cut back, 3 bases at V and 0 bases at J, with 9 bases in the middle. For the CDR3, the DNA is TGTGCCAGCAGTTTTGACAGGAGCTCCTACAATGAGCAGTTCTTC. This sequence encodes CASSFDRSSYNEQFF.

The chain has TRBV19 and TRBJ1-2; 12 bases match TRBD1. CDR1 LNHDA and CDR2 SQIVND come from the germline V gene (reference sequence). J lost 8 bases, V lost 11 bases, and 9 bases had no gene match. The CDR3 runs to 13 residues. CDR3 nucleotide sequence: TGTGCCTGCCGGGACAGGGGGCTTCGGGGCTACACCTTC. As protein: CACRDRGLRGYTF. Together with reference TRBV19 and TRBJ1-2, the CDR3 gives the full variable domain: DGGITQSPKYLFRKEGQNVTLSCEQNLNHDAMYWYRQDPGQGLRLIYYSQIVNDFQKGDIAEGYSVSREKKESFPLTVTSAQKNPTAFYLCACRDRGLRGYTFGSGTRLTVV.

This chain connects TRBV28 to TRBJ2-1; 7 positions agree with TRBD2. The CDR3 length is 15 residues. Germline CDR1 MDHEN, CDR2 SYDVKM. Trimming cost V 10 bases and J 0 bases; bases outside gene matches: 9. The CDR3 DNA sequence: TGTGCCATCTCAATAGCGGGTAGCTCCTACAATGAGCAGTTCTTC. It codes for CAISIAGSSYNEQFF.

In its sample, this clone was seen once. The chain employs TRBV9 and TRBJ1-2; D gene uncertain. CDR1 and CDR2 from the germline V gene are SGDLS and YYNGEE. The CDR3 runs to 11 residues. The V and J ends lost 7 bases and 6 bases respectively, with 10 bases between them. The CDR3 bases are TGTGCCAGCGGGAGGGTGAATGGCTACACCTTC. This sequence encodes CASGRVNGYTF. The full variable domain, completed using reference TRBV9 and TRBJ1-2, is DSGVTQTPKHLITATGQRVTLRCSPRSGDLSVYWYQQSLDQGLQFLIQYYNGEERAKGNILERFSAQQFPDLHSELNLSSLELGDSALYFCASGRVNGYTFGSGTRLTVV.

In nucleotides, the CDR3 is TGTGCCAGCAGTTTATATTACCAGGGCCCTAACTCCTACGAGCAGTACTTC. Its protein is CASSLYYQGPNSYEQYF. This chain connects TRBV28 to TRBJ2-7; D may be TRBD1 (5 bases). With 1 base removed from V and 0 bases from J, the gap between germline ends came to 16 bases. CDR1 is MDHEN, CDR2 SYDVKM, per germline. The length of the CDR3 is 17 residues.

This clone was counted between two and nine times. Other nucleotide sequences from this sample produce the same CDR3. The genes are TRBV9 and TRBJ2-5; D is unresolved. V was clipped by 0 bases and J by 1 base, with 4 bases between them. CDR1 is SGDLS and CDR2 is YYNGEE in the germline V gene. This CDR3 spans 13 amino acids. CDR3 amino acids: CASSVAGQETQYF. The CDR3 nucleotides read TGTGCCAGCAGCGTAGCGGGCCAAGAGACCCAGTACTTC.